These 14 T cell receptor beta chains were all obtained from the same sample, sequenced in a study of control samples from healthy donors and cancer patients. This table comes from immunoSEQ multiplex PCR, and its TCRdb copy is limited to in-frame clones, with some not included. The sample carries some 140,000 clones, 92% recorded once. The sample comprised blood. These receptors were taken from a man in his thirties or forties in good health.

This clone has a handful of counts. V usage is TRBV19 and J usage is TRBJ2-6, with 11 bases aligning to TRBD1. The CDR3 extends over 18 amino acids. Germline trimming cut 4 bases from V and 4 bases from J; bases unmatched to any gene: 9. Germline lookup yields CDR1 LNHDA and CDR2 SQIVND (reference sequence). The CDR3 coding sequence is TGTGCCAGTAGTAGGGGACAGGGGGTCCCGGGAGGGGCCAACGTCCTGACTTTC. Its protein is CASSRGQGVPGGANVLTF.

V is TRBV5-8 and J is TRBJ1-5; D remains unclear. Trimming pared 0 bases from V and 11 bases from J, leaving 9 bases between. Germline loops: CDR1 SGHTS, CDR2 YDEGEE. This CDR3 is 12 amino acids long. The CDR3 loop is CASSLVGGAQHF. Written as DNA, the CDR3 is TGTGCCAGCAGCTTGGTGGGCGGGGCCCAGCATTTT. Full variable domain (outside the CDR3, taken from reference TRBV5-8 and TRBJ1-5): EAGVTQSPTHLIKTRGQQATLRCSPISGHTSVYWYQQALGLGLQFLLWYDEGEERNRGNFPPRFSGRQFPNYSSELNVNALELEDSALYLCASSLVGGAQHFGDGTRLSIL.

This rearrangement joins TRBV7-9 to TRBJ2-7; 11 bases fit TRBD1. Germline V CDR1 and CDR2: SEHNR, FQNEAQ (reference sequence). With V trimmed by 5 bases and J by 5 bases, 5 bases remained unmatched. The CDR3 totals 14 residues. This chain's CDR3 is CASSQTDRGHEQYF. CDR3 in DNA: TGTGCCAGCAGCCAGACGGACAGGGGGCACGAGCAGTACTTC. Drawing the rest from reference TRBV7-9 and TRBJ2-7, the complete variable domain is DTGVSQNPRHKITKRGQNVTFRCDPISEHNRLYWYRQTLGQGPEFLTYFQNEAQLEKSRLLSDRFSAERPKGSFSTLEIQRTEQGDSAMYLCASSQTDRGHEQYFGPGTRLTVT.

This clone was found once. The rearrangement links TRBV10-3 to TRBJ1-1; 8 nucleotides line up with TRBD1. This CDR3 spans 12 amino acids. V dropped 3 bases and J dropped 11; count of bases not matched to a gene: 5. Germline assignment: CDR1 ENHRY and CDR2 SYGVKD. In DNA form, the CDR3 reads TGTGCCATCAGTGACTACAGGGGGTGGGCTTTCTTT. This translates into CAISDYRGWAFF.

The chain recombines TRBV19 with TRBJ2-7, with TRBD1 matching over 7 bases. The germline gives CDR1 LNHDA, CDR2 SQIVND (reference sequence). The V and J ends lost 3 bases and 0 bases, in that order; junction bases with no gene match: 8. This CDR3 is built from 16 residues. CDR3 amino acids: CASSIRPGQYSYEQYF. DNA for the CDR3: TGTGCCAGTAGTATCAGACCGGGACAGTACTCCTACGAGCAGTACTTC.

The chain recombines TRBV27 with TRBJ2-7; a possible D gene is TRBD1 (6 bases). CDR3 length: 14 amino acids. The germline V and J ends were trimmed by 2 bases and 9 bases, with 17 bases remaining between them. Per germline, CDR1 MNHEY and CDR2 SMNVEV (reference sequence). The CDR3 DNA reads as TGTGCCAGCAGTTTAGAGGGGGACCTAATGTGGCAGTACTTC. Encoded protein: CASSLEGDLMWQYF.

V usage is TRBV6-5 and J usage is TRBJ2-2; the match to TRBD1 covers 8 bases. The CDR3 is 13 residues long. Germline CDR1 reads MNHEY; CDR2 reads SVGAGI. V was clipped by 5 bases and J by 7 bases; unmatched bases: 3. The CDR3 DNA reads as TGTGCCAGCAGTCTTACAGGGGGCGGGGAGCTGTTTTTT. It codes for CASSLTGGGELFF.

The count of this clone is one. The rearrangement links TRBV18 to TRBJ2-7, with 7 bases identical to TRBD2. The CDR3 covers 15 residues. J was trimmed by 5 bases and V by 0 bases; bases with no gene match: 7. The germline gives CDR1 KGHSH, CDR2 LQKENI. The CDR3 is CASSPPSGRNDEQYF. CDR3 bases: TGTGCCAGCTCACCACCCTCCGGGAGGAACGACGAGCAGTACTTC.

V is TRBV9 and J is TRBJ2-1; D is unclear. Germline CDR1 is SGDLS and CDR2 is YYNGEE. The CDR3 runs 14 residues. V dropped 0 bases and J dropped 9 bases, with 13 bases sitting between them. In nucleotides, the CDR3 is TGTGCCAGCAGCGTAGACGGTAGCCTGGGTGAGCAGTTCTTC. Translating gives CASSVDGSLGEQFF.

V is TRBV11-2 and J is TRBJ1-6, with 8 bases that match TRBD1. V lost 1 base, J lost 9 bases, and 2 bases stayed unmatched. Germline values: CDR1 SGHAT, CDR2 FQNNGV. The CDR3 length is 14 residues. This CDR3 is CASSLVRGRSPLHF. The CDR3 coding sequence is TGTGCCAGCAGCTTAGTCAGGGGGCGTTCACCCCTCCACTTT.

This sequence joins TRBV29-1 and TRBJ1-1, with D possibly TRBD1 on 5 matching bases. The germline V gene encodes CDR1 SQVTM and CDR2 ANQGSEA. This CDR3 comprises 11 residues. Trimming took 7 bases from V and 6 from J, leaving 12 bases between them. In DNA, the CDR3 is TGCAGCGGTGAGGAGGGGTCTGAAGCTTTCTTT. Translated: CSGEEGSEAFF.

This chain joins TRBV30 and TRBJ1-1; D is ambiguous. Trimming cost V 5 bases and J 2 bases, with 9 bases left between them. The CDR3 loop spans 12 amino acids. Germline CDR1 reads GTSNPN; CDR2 reads SVGIG (reference sequence). The CDR3 reads CAWRRENTEAFF. CDR3 coding DNA: TGTGCCTGGCGGCGGGAAAACACTGAAGCTTTCTTT.

This clone was found once. V and J are TRBV10-1 and TRBJ2-7; 7 positions agree with TRBD1. Germline trimming cut 3 bases from V and 0 bases from J; bases unmatched to any gene: 2. The CDR3 is made up of 14 amino acids. Germline values: CDR1 WNHNN, CDR2 SYGVQD (reference sequence). In nucleotides, the CDR3 is TGCGCCAGCAGTGACAGGGGGAGCTCCTACGAGCAGTACTTC. This gives the protein CASSDRGSSYEQYF.

This clone has just one count. The J gene is TRBJ1-5, the V gene TRBV7-9; D ambiguous. Between the trimmed V and J ends, which lost 2 bases and 6 bases, there was a span of 20 bases. The germline V gene has CDR1 SEHNR and CDR2 FQNEAQ (reference sequence). This CDR3 is 17 amino acids long. The CDR3 DNA is TGTGCCAGCAGCTTATCTGAGGGAGAGAGGATAACTCAGCCCCAGCATTTT. It codes for CASSLSEGERITQPQHF.